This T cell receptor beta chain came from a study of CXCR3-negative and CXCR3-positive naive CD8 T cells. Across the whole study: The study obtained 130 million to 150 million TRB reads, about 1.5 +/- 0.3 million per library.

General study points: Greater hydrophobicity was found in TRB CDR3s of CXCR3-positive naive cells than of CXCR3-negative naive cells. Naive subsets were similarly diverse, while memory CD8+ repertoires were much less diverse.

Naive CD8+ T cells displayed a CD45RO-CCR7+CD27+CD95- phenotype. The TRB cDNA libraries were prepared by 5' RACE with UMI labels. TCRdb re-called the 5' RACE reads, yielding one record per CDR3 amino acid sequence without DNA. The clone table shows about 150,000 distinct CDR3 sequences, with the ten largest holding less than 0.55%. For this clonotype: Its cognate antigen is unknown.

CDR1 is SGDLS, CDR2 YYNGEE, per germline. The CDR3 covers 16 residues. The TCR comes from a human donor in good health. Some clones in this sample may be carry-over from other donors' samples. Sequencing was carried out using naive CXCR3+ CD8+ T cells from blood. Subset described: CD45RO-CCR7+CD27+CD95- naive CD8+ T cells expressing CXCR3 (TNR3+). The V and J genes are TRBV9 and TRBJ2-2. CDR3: CASSVVYRPNAGKLFF.